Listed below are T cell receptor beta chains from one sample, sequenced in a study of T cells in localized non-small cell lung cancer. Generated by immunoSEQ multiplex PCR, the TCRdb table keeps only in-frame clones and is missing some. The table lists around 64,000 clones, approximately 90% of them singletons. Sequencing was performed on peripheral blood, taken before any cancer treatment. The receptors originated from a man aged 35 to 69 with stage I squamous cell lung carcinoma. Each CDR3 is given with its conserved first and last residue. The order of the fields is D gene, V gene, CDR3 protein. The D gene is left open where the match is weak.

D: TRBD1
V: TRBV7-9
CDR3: CASSVDRVNEAFF

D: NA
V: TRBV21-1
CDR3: CASSPGVRGGYQETQYF

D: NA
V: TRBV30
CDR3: CAWSREGRAFF

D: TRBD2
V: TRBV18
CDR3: CASSPPSGSLQHNEQFF

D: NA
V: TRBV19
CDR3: CASVGRPWNTEAFF

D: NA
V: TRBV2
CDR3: CASSQGQPPDGTQYF

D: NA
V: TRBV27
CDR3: CASSFGGGASYNEQFF

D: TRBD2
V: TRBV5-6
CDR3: CASSQSAGGDEQFF

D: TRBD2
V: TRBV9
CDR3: CASSVEKLAGGDEQFF

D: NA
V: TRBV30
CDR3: CAWTGERGDNSPLHF

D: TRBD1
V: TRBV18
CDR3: CASSRGTDNYGYTF

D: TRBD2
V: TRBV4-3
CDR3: CASSQDAGGPRYEQFF

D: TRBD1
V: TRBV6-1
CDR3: CASSMGQQYQETQYF

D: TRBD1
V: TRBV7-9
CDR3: CASSPFGTGEGDTQYF

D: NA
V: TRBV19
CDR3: CASSTSGVITEAFF

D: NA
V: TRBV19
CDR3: CASSSKGTAVYGYTF

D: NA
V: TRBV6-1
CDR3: CASRRDSYEQYF

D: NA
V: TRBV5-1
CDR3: CASSAAKDTQYF

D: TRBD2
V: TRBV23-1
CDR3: CASSQPSDRWRLAGRAATGELFF

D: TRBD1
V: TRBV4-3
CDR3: CASSPGTEYNEQFF

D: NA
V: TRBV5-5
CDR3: CASSLGDGETQYF

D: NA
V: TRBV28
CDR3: CASSLSRRKQYF

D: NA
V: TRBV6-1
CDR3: CASSERQWQRNTEAFF

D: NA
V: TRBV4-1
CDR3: CASSQDGGGRANTGELFF